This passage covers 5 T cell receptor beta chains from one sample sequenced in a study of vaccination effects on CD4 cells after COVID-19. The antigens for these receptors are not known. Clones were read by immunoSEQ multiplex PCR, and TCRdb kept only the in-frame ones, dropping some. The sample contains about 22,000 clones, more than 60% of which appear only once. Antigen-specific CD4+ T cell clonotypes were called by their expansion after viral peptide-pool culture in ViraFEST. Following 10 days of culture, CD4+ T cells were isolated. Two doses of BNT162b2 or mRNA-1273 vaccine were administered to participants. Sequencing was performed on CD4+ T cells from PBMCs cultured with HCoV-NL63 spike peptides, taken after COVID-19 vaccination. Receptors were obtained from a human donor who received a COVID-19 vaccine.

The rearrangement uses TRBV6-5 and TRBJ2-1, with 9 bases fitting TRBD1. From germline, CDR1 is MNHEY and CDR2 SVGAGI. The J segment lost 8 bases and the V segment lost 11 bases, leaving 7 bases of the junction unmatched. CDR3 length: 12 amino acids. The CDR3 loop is CAGDRGGDEQFF. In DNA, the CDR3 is TGTGCCGGCGACAGGGGGGGCGATGAGCAGTTCTTC.

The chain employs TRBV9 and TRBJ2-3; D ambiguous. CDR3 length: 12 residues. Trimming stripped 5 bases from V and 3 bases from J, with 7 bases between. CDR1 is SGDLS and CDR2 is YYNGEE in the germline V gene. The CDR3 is CASSTYTDTQYF. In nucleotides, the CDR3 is TGTGCCAGCAGTACCTATACAGATACGCAGTATTTT.

CDR3 bases: TGTGCCAGTAGTATACAGGGATTAAGTCAAGGCTATGGCTACACCTTC. The encoded protein is CASSIQGLSQGYGYTF. This chain uses TRBV19 with TRBJ1-2; perhaps TRBD1 as D (5 bases). Germline V lookup: CDR1 LNHDA, CDR2 SQIVND (reference sequence). This CDR3 contains 16 residues. Trimming left V 2 bases short and J 4 bases short, with 17 bases between.

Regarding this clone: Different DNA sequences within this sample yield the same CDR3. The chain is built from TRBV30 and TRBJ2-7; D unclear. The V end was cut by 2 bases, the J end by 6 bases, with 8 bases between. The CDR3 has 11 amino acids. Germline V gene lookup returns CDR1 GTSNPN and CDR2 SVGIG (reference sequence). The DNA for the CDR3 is TGTGCCTGGAGTTCCCTCGGCGAGCAGTACTTC. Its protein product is CAWSSLGEQYF.

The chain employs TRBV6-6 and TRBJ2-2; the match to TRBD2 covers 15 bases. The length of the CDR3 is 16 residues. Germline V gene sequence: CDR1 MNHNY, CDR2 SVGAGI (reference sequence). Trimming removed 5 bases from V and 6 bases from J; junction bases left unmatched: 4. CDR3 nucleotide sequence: TGTGCCAGCAGTGCCAGGACTAGCGGGAGGGCCGGGGAGCTGTTTTTT. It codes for CASSARTSGRAGELFF.